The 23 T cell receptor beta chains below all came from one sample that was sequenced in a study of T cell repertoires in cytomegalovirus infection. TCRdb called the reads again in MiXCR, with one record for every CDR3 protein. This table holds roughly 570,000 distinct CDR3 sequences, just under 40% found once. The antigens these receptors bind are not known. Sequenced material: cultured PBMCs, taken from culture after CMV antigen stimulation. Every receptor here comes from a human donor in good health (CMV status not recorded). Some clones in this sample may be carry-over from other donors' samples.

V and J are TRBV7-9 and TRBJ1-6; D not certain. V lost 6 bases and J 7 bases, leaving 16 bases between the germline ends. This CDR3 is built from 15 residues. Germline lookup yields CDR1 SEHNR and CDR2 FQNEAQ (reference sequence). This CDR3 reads CASRSGSSGNSPLHF. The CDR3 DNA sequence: TGTGCCAGCAGGTCCGGGTCCTCGGGGAATTCACCCCTCCACTTT.

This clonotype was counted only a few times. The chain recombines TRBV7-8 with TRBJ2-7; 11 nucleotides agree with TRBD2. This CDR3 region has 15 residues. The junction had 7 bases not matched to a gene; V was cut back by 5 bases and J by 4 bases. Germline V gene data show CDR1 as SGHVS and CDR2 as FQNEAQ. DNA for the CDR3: TGTGCCAGCAGCCCCACTAGCGGGAGAAGATACGAGCAGTACTTC. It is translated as CASSPTSGRRYEQYF. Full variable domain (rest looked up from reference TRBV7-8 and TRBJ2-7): GAGVSQSPRYKVAKRGQDVALRCDPISGHVSLFWYQQALGQGPEFLTYFQNEAQLDKSGLPSDRFFAERPEGSVSTLKIQRTQQEDSAVYLCASSPTSGRRYEQYFGPGTRLTVT.

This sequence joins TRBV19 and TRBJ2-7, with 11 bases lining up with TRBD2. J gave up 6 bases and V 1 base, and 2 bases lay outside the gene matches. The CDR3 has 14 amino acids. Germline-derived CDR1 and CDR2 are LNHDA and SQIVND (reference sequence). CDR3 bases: TGTGCCAGTAGTATAGGGACTAGCGGGTTCGAGCAGTACTTC. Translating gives CASSIGTSGFEQYF.

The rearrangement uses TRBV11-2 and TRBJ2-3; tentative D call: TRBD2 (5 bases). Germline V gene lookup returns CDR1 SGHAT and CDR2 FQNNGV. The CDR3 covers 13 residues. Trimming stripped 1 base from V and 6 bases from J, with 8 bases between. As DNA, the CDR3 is TGTGCCAGCAGCTTAGGGACTTGGGATACGCAGTATTTT. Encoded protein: CASSLGTWDTQYF.

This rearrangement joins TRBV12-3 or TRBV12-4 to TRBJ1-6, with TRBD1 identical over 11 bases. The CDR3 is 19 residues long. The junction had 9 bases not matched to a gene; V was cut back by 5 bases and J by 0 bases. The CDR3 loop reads CASSPGQGAVISYNSPLHF. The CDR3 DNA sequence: TGTGCCAGCAGTCCCGGACAGGGGGCTGTGATCTCCTATAATTCACCCCTCCACTTT.

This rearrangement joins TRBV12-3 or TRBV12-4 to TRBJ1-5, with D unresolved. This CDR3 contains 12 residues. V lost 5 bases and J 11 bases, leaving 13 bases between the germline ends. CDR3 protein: CASSNPFLAQHF. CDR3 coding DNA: TGTGCCAGCAGTAACCCATTCTTGGCCCAGCATTTT.

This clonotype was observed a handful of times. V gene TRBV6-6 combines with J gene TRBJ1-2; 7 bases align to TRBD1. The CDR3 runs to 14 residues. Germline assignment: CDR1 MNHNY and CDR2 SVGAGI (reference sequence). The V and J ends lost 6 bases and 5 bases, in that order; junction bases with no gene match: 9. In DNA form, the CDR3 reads TGTGCCAGCAGAACTACCGGGACAGCTTATGGCTACACCTTC. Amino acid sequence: CASRTTGTAYGYTF.

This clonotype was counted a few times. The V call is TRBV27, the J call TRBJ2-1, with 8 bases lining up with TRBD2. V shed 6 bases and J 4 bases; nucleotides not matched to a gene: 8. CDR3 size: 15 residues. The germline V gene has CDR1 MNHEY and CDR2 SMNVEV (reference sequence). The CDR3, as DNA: TGTGCCAGCAGGGCGGGGCGGGGGGTATACAATGAGCAGTTCTTC. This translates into CASRAGRGVYNEQFF.

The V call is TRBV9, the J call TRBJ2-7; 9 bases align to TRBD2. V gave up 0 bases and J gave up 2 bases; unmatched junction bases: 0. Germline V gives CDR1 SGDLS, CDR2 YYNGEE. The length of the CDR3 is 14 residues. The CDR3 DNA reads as TGTGCCAGCAGCGTAGCTAGCGGGACCTACGAGCAGTACTTC. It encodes CASSVASGTYEQYF.

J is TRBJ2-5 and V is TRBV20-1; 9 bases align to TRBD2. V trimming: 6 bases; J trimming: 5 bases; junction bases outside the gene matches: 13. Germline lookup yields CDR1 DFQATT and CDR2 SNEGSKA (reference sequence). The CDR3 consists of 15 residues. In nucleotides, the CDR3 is TGCAGTGCCCCCCCACCGGCGGGGGGGCGGGAGACCCAGTACTTC. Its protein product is CSAPPPAGGRETQYF.

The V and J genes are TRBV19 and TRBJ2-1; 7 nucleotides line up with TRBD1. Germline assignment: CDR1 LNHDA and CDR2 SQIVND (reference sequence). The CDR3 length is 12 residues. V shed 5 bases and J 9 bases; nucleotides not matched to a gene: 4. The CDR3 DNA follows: TGTGCCAGTAGTCTCTGGACAGGTGAGCAGTTCTTC. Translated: CASSLWTGEQFF.

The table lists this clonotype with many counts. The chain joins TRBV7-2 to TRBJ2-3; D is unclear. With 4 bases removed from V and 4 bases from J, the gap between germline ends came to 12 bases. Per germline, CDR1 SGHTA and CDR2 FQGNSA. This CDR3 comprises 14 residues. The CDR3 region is CASSYPAGADTQYF. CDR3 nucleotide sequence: TGTGCCAGCAGCTACCCGGCTGGGGCAGATACGCAGTATTTT.

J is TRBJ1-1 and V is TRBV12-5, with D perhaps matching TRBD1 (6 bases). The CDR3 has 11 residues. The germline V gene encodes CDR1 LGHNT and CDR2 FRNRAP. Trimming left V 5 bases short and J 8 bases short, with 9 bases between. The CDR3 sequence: CASGPGHEAFF. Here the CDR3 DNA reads TGTGCTAGTGGTCCGGGACACGAAGCTTTCTTT. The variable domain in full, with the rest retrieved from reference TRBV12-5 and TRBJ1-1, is DARVTQTPRHKVTEMGQEVTMRCQPILGHNTVFWYRQTMMQGLELLAYFRNRAPLDDSGMPKDRFSAEMPDATLATLKIQPSEPRDSAVYFCASGPGHEAFFGQGTRLTVV.

This CDR3 is CASSALAGTYNEQFF. CDR3 coding DNA: TGTGCCAGCAGTGCACTAGCGGGGACCTACAATGAGCAGTTCTTC. This chain links TRBV2 with TRBJ2-1; 10 bases are a match to TRBD2. This CDR3 spans 15 amino acids. V shed 4 bases, J shed 2 bases, and the junction held 2 bases outside the gene matches. Germline V gene sequence: CDR1 SNHLY, CDR2 FYNNEI.

The CDR3 spells CASSLSWTTDTQYF. The CDR3, as DNA: TGTGCCAGCAGCTTAAGCTGGACCACAGATACGCAGTATTTT. The chain recombines TRBV7-8 with TRBJ2-3; D is unresolved. Looked up from germline, CDR1 is SGHVS and CDR2 is FQNEAQ. Trimming pared 2 bases from V and 2 bases from J, leaving 8 bases between. This CDR3 is 14 amino acids long.

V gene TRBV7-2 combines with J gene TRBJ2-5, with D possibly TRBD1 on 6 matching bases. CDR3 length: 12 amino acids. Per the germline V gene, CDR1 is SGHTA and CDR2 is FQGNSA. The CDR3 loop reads CSGRGDSETQYF. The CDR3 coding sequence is TGTAGTGGCAGGGGTGATTCAGAGACCCAGTACTTC.

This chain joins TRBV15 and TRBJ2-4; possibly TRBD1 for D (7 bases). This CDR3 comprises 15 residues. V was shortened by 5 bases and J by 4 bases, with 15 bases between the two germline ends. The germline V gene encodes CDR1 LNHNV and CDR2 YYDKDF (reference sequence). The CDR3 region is CATSPGGGGKNIQYF. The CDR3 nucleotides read TGTGCCACCAGCCCAGGGGGAGGCGGAAAAAACATTCAGTACTTC.

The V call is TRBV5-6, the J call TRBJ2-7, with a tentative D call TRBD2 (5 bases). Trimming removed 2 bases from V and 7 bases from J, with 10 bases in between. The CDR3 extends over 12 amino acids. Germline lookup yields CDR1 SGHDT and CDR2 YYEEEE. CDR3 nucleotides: TGTGCCAGCAGCTTCTCACTAGGGGAGCAGTACTTC. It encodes CASSFSLGEQYF.

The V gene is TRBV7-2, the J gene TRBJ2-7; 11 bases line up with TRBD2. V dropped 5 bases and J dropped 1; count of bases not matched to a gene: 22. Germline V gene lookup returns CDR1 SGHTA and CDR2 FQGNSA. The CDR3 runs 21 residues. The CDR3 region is CASSHQIGTSGKVGTSYEQYF. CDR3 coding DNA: TGTGCCAGCAGCCACCAAATCGGGACTAGCGGAAAGGTTGGGACTTCCTACGAGCAGTACTTC.

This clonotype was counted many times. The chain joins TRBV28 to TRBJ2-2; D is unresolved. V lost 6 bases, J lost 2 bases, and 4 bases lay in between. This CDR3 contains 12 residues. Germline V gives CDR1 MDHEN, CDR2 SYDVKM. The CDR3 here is CASRLNTGELFF. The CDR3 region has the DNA TGTGCCAGCAGGCTTAACACCGGGGAGCTGTTTTTT.

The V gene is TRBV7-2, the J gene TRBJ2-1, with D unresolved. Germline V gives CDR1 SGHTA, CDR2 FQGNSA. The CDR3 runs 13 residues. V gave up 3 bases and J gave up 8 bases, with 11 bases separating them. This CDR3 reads CASSFAGIDEQFF. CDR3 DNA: TGTGCCAGCAGCTTTGCTGGCATTGATGAGCAGTTCTTC.

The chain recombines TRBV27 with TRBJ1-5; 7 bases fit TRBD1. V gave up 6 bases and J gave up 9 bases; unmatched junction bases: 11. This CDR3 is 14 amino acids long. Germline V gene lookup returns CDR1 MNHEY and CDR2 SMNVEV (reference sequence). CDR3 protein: CASSRQGLAGPQHF. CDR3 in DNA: TGTGCCAGCAGCCGACAGGGTCTGGCAGGGCCCCAGCATTTT.

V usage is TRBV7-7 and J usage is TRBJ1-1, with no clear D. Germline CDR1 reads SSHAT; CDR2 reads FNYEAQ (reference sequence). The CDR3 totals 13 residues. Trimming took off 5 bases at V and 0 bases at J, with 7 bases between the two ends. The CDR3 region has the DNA TGTGCCAGCAGCCCCAGTATGAACACTGAAGCTTTCTTT. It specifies CASSPSMNTEAFF.